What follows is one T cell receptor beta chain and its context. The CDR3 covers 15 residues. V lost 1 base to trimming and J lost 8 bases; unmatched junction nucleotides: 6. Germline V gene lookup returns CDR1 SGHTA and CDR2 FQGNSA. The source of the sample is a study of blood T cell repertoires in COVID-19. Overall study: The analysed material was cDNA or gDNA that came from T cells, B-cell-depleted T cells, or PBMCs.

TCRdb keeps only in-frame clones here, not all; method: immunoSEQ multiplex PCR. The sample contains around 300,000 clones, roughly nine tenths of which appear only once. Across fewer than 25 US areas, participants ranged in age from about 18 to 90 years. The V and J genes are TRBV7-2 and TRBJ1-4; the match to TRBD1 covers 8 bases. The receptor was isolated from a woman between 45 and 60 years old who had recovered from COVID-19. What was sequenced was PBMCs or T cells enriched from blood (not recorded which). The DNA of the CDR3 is TGTGCCAGCAGCTTAGAGGGCAGGGGGCAGGAAAAACTGTTTTTT. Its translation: CASSLEGRGQEKLFF.